The next 28 T cell receptor beta chains were all read from a single sample in a study of CD8+CD57+ T cells in acquired aplastic anemia. CD8+CD57+ cell expansion, shown by flow cytometry, had occurred in the patients selected for sequencing. Profiling of TCR beta VDJ combinations and CDR3 sequences used genomic DNA as template. TCRdb analysed the reads with MiXCR anew, one entry per CDR3 protein. The data show hundreds of thousands of distinct CDR3 sequences, with around 33% seen just once and less than 0.85% held by the top ten. Material: sorted CD4+, CD8+, or CD8+CD57+ T cells (not recorded which) from PBMCs. Receptors originate from a human donor with aplastic anemia.

This chain uses TRBV27 with TRBJ1-4, with 7 bases that match TRBD1. The germline gives CDR1 MNHEY, CDR2 SMNVEV (reference sequence). CDR3 length: 14 amino acids. The trim removed 6 bases at V and 4 bases at J, leaving 5 bases unmatched. CDR3 protein: CASRSGQSNEKLFF. The DNA for the CDR3 is TGTGCCAGCAGGTCGGGACAGAGTAATGAAAAACTGTTTTTT.

This clonotype was seen a single time. The genes are TRBV27 and TRBJ2-7, with 7 positions matching TRBD2. Per germline, CDR1 MNHEY and CDR2 SMNVEV (reference sequence). With 2 bases clipped from V and 0 bases from J, the junction kept 4 bases outside the gene matches. This CDR3 is 15 amino acids long. The CDR3 region is CASSLTSAYSYEQYF. For the CDR3, the DNA is TGTGCCAGCAGTTTAACTAGCGCCTACTCCTACGAGCAGTACTTC.

This clonotype was found a few times. This chain joins TRBV5-1 and TRBJ2-1, with D possibly TRBD1 on 6 matching bases. V dropped 3 bases and J dropped 0 bases, with 10 bases sitting between them. This CDR3 region has 15 residues. The germline gives CDR1 SGHRS, CDR2 YFSETQ. Written as DNA, the CDR3 is TGCGCCAGCAGCTGGGACACCAGCTCCTACAATGAGCAGTTCTTC. The encoded protein is CASSWDTSSYNEQFF.

The chain has TRBV11-2 and TRBJ1-2; possibly TRBD1 for D (5 bases). The ends were cut back, 3 bases at V and 2 bases at J, with 10 bases in the middle. The CDR3 consists of 14 residues. CDR1 and CDR2 (germline): SGHAT, FQNNGV. CDR3 sequence (DNA): TGTGCCAGCAGCTTGGAGTCAGGGAACTATGGCTACACCTTC. Translating gives CASSLESGNYGYTF. The whole variable domain, remainder taken from reference TRBV11-2 and TRBJ1-2, is EAGVAQSPRYKIIEKRQSVAFWCNPISGHATLYWYQQILGQGPKLLIQFQNNGVVDDSQLPKDRFSAERLKGVDSTLKIQPAKLEDSAVYLCASSLESGNYGYTFGSGTRLTVV.

Turning to this clonotype: One end of the junction does not line up with germline, which may come from a read error. The chain recombines TRBV20-1 with TRBJ1-1; maybe TRBD1 (5 bases). CDR3 size: 13 residues. Germline lookup yields CDR1 DFQATT and CDR2 SNEGSKA (reference sequence). The CDR3 DNA sequence: TGCAGTGCGCCCGCCAGGGAGAACACTGGAGCTTTCTTT. This gives the protein CSAPARENTGAFF.

CDR3 amino acids: CAWSGGLKDQPQHF. The DNA for the CDR3 is TGTGCCTGGAGTGGAGGGCTTAAGGATCAGCCCCAGCATTTT. V usage is TRBV30 and J usage is TRBJ1-5; no firm D call. CDR1 and CDR2 (germline): GTSNPN, SVGIG (reference sequence). This CDR3 comprises 14 residues. Deletions cut 1 base from V and 5 bases from J, with 12 bases between. The variable domain in full, with the rest retrieved from reference TRBV30 and TRBJ1-5, is SQTIHQWPATLVQPVGSPLSLECTVEGTSNPNLYWYRQAAGRGLQLLFYSVGIGQISSEVPQNLSASRPQDRQFILSSKKLLLSDSGFYLCAWSGGLKDQPQHFGDGTRLSIL.

This clonotype was recorded at least ten times. The CDR3 is CASRTEISPLHF. In nucleotides, the CDR3 is TGTGCCAGCAGAACGGAGATTTCACCCCTCCACTTT. The chain carries TRBV12-3 or TRBV12-4 and TRBJ1-6; no reliable D call. The germline V and J ends were trimmed by 6 bases and 9 bases, with 9 bases remaining between them. CDR3 length: 12 residues.

V gene TRBV30 combines with J gene TRBJ1-6; tentative D call: TRBD1 (5 bases). V was trimmed by 0 bases and J by 7 bases, leaving 13 bases between them. This CDR3 comprises 15 residues. Germline assignment: CDR1 GTSNPN and CDR2 SVGIG (reference sequence). CDR3 protein: CAWSVRRDGNSPLHF. CDR3 in DNA: TGTGCCTGGAGTGTAAGACGGGACGGGAATTCACCCCTCCACTTT. Variable domain in full (rest from reference TRBV30 and TRBJ1-6): SQTIHQWPATLVQPVGSPLSLECTVEGTSNPNLYWYRQAAGRGLQLLFYSVGIGQISSEVPQNLSASRPQDRQFILSSKKLLLSDSGFYLCAWSVRRDGNSPLHFGNGTRLTVT.

There are many counts of this clonotype. V is TRBV15 and J is TRBJ2-5; perhaps TRBD1 as D (6 bases). V lost 1 base and J lost 2, with 11 bases in between. This CDR3 region has 15 residues. Germline V gene lookup returns CDR1 LNHNV and CDR2 YYDKDF (reference sequence). The CDR3 is CATSRAQGTQETQYF. CDR3 coding DNA: TGTGCCACCAGCAGAGCCCAGGGGACACAAGAGACCCAGTACTTC.

The V call is TRBV5-5, the J call TRBJ2-1; D is unclear. Trimming took off 6 bases at V and 7 bases at J, with 11 bases between the two ends. Germline lookup yields CDR1 SGHKS and CDR2 YYEKEE (reference sequence). This CDR3 contains 12 residues. The CDR3 DNA follows: TGTGCCAGCAACCGCCCAGCGAATGAGCAGTTCTTC. The encoded protein is CASNRPANEQFF.

As for this clonotype: Since no conserved phenylalanine or tryptophan closes the CDR3, a read error is the likely cause. The chain links TRBV5-1 to TRBJ2-7, with 7 bases fitting TRBD1. The J segment lost 3 bases and the V segment lost 2 bases, leaving 5 bases of the junction unmatched. Germline assignment: CDR1 SGHRS and CDR2 YFSETQ. The CDR3 covers 14 residues. The CDR3 DNA reads as TGCGCCAGCAGCTTTGGGACAGAAAACTACGAGCAGTACTCC. Its protein is CASSFGTENYEQYS.

The chain couples TRBV20-1 to TRBJ2-1, with TRBD2 matching over 8 bases. Germline trimming cut 5 bases from V and 8 bases from J; bases unmatched to any gene: 8. This CDR3 comprises 13 residues. The germline gives CDR1 DFQATT, CDR2 SNEGSKA (reference sequence). The CDR3 spells CSAARLAFYEQFF. CDR3 nucleotide sequence: TGCAGTGCTGCCCGACTAGCGTTTTATGAGCAGTTCTTC.

Here the CDR3 DNA reads TGTGCCAGCAGCGTTGAGGACAGGTACGAGCAGTACTTC. It specifies CASSVEDRYEQYF. This chain uses TRBV7-9 with TRBJ2-7; 7 positions match TRBD1. V lost 5 bases and J lost 4; bases outside the gene matches: 5. From germline, CDR1 is SEHNR and CDR2 FQNEAQ (reference sequence). CDR3 length: 13 amino acids. The variable domain in full, completed from reference TRBV7-9 and TRBJ2-7, reads DTGVSQNPRHKITKRGQNVTFRCDPISEHNRLYWYRQTLGQGPEFLTYFQNEAQLEKSRLLSDRFSAERPKGSFSTLEIQRTEQGDSAMYLCASSVEDRYEQYFGPGTRLTVT.

Ten or more counts support this clonotype. The rearrangement uses TRBV15 and TRBJ1-2; D gene uncertain. Deletions cut 0 bases from V and 4 bases from J, with 15 bases between. Germline assignment: CDR1 LNHNV and CDR2 YYDKDF (reference sequence). The CDR3 consists of 16 residues. CDR3 region: CATSRDLRLGGYGYTF. Written as DNA, the CDR3 is TGTGCCACCAGCAGAGATCTACGGCTTGGAGGCTATGGCTACACCTTC.

This clonotype was counted a single time. V gene TRBV30 combines with J gene TRBJ2-7; D call uncertain. V was trimmed by 4 bases and J by 7 bases, leaving 17 bases between them. The germline CDR1 and CDR2 sequences are GTSNPN and SVGIG (reference sequence). The CDR3 is 13 amino acids. The CDR3 DNA sequence: TGTGCCTGGAATCGCGGATCCCCTGGGGAGCAGTACTTC. Its translation: CAWNRGSPGEQYF.

This clonotype was picked up many times. J is TRBJ1-6 and V is TRBV9; D unclear. V lost 3 bases to trimming and J lost 7 bases, with 14 bases between them. Looked up from germline, CDR1 is SGDLS and CDR2 is YYNGEE. The CDR3 has 15 amino acids. Here the CDR3 reads CASSELGGWNSPLHF. For the CDR3, the DNA is TGTGCCAGCAGCGAACTTGGCGGGTGGAATTCACCCCTCCACTTT.

This clonotype was found many times. The chain recombines TRBV20-1 with TRBJ1-2; D unclear. Germline lookup yields CDR1 DFQATT and CDR2 SNEGSKA (reference sequence). This CDR3 has 8 amino acids. Trimming removed 5 bases at V and 12 bases at J, with 7 bases between. CDR3 amino acids: CSAQWHTF. CDR3 DNA: TGCAGTGCTCAGTGGCACACCTTC.

This clonotype occurred a few times. The chain has TRBV5-5 and TRBJ1-6; D remains ambiguous. The CDR3 loop spans 15 amino acids. V lost 1 base to trimming and J lost 7 bases, with 12 bases between them. The germline V gene has CDR1 SGHKS and CDR2 YYEKEE (reference sequence). This chain's CDR3 is CASSLLRKENSPLHF. CDR3 sequence (DNA): TGTGCCAGCAGCTTGTTGAGGAAGGAAAATTCACCCCTCCACTTT.

At least ten counts were recorded for this clonotype. V and J are TRBV15 and TRBJ1-5; 8 nucleotides align to TRBD1. V trimming: 0 bases; J trimming: 0 bases; junction bases outside the gene matches: 7. Germline loops: CDR1 LNHNV, CDR2 YYDKDF (reference sequence). CDR3 length: 18 amino acids. For the CDR3, the DNA is TGTGCCACCAGCAGAGAAAGACCACAGGGGGTTAGCAATCAGCCCCAGCATTTT. Translation gives CATSRERPQGVSNQPQHF.

This clonotype was counted between two and nine times. The chain couples TRBV5-1 to TRBJ1-6, with 8 bases lining up with TRBD1. There are 15 residues in the CDR3. The junction had 2 bases not matched to a gene; V was cut back by 4 bases and J by 2 bases. Germline CDR1 SGHRS, CDR2 YFSETQ. The CDR3 DNA reads TGCGCCAGCAGCCCGGACAGGGCCTATAATTCACCCCTCCACTTT. This sequence encodes CASSPDRAYNSPLHF.

The chain carries TRBV4-2 and TRBJ2-5; 10 bases are a match to TRBD2. Germline CDR1 is LGHNA and CDR2 is YNFKEQ. Trimming cost V 5 bases and J 7 bases; bases outside gene matches: 10. The CDR3 loop spans 15 amino acids. The CDR3 bases are TGTGCCAGCAGCTCTACTAGCGGGACCCTAGGGACCCAGTACTTC. Its protein product is CASSSTSGTLGTQYF.

This clonotype has more than one count but fewer than ten. This sequence joins TRBV2 and TRBJ2-4; unclear D gene. CDR3 size: 15 residues. Trimming took 6 bases from V and 1 from J, leaving 13 bases between them. The germline gives CDR1 SNHLY, CDR2 FYNNEI. The CDR3 nucleotides are TGTGCCAGCAGCGGCGGCGAGTTGGCCAAAAACATTCAGTACTTC. Amino acids: CASSGGELAKNIQYF.

This chain joins TRBV20-1 and TRBJ2-3; TRBD2 aligns across 7 bases. The CDR3 consists of 16 residues. Germline-derived CDR1 and CDR2 are DFQATT and SNEGSKA (reference sequence). V shed 2 bases, J shed 1 base, and the junction held 9 bases outside the gene matches. CDR3 coding DNA: TGCAGTGCTAGATTAGCTAGCGGTTGGGGCACAGATACGCAGTATTTT. Its translation is CSARLASGWGTDTQYF.

This clonotype came up many times. This chain joins TRBV19 and TRBJ2-1; D might be TRBD1 (6 bases). The V end lost 3 bases, the J end lost 8 bases, and 17 bases lay between the germline ends. The CDR3 extends over 15 amino acids. Germline V CDR1 and CDR2: LNHDA, SQIVND (reference sequence). The CDR3 coding sequence is TGTGCCAGTAGTATCGTCGCAGGGGCTTCGCATGAGCAGTTCTTC. Protein sequence: CASSIVAGASHEQFF.

The genes are TRBV7-9 and TRBJ2-2; 7 bases align to TRBD2. The CDR3 runs to 13 residues. The germline gives CDR1 SEHNR, CDR2 FQNEAQ (reference sequence). V shed 8 bases, J shed 6 bases, and the junction held 6 bases outside the gene matches. This CDR3 reads CASRAGRSGELFF. CDR3 DNA sequence: TGTGCCAGCCGAGCGGGACGGTCCGGGGAGCTGTTTTTT.

This clonotype has a count of ten or more. The rearrangement joins TRBV16 to TRBJ2-7; D not resolved. This CDR3 has 12 residues. V was shortened by 2 bases and J by 2 bases, with 4 bases between the two germline ends. In germline, CDR1 is KGHSY, CDR2 FQNENV. CDR3 sequence: CASSQNTYEQYF. For the CDR3, the DNA is TGTGCCAGCAGCCAAAATACCTACGAGCAGTACTTC. Drawing the rest from reference TRBV16 and TRBJ2-7, the complete variable domain is GEEVAQTPKHLVRGEGQKAKLYCAPIKGHSYVFWYQQVLKNEFKFLISFQNENVFDETGMPKERFSAKCLPNSPCSLEIQATKLEDSAVYFCASSQNTYEQYFGPGTRLTVT.

The CDR3 DNA follows: TGTGCCAGCACCCGAGAAGGCCAGGGAGGCGTTCTTATCCGTTACGAGCAGTACTTC. Translated: CASTREGQGGVLIRYEQYF. The chain uses TRBV11-2 and TRBJ2-7, with D perhaps TRBD2 (6 bases). V shed 7 bases and J shed 4 bases, with 32 bases lying between them. Germline V lookup: CDR1 SGHAT, CDR2 FQNNGV. The CDR3 consists of 19 residues.

The chain uses TRBV7-2 and TRBJ1-1; D remains ambiguous. CDR3 length: 14 residues. Trimming took off 2 bases at V and 2 bases at J, with 9 bases between the two ends. Germline V CDR1 and CDR2: SGHTA, FQGNSA. The CDR3, as DNA: TGTGCCAGCAGCTTACCGGTCCTCAACACTGAAGCTTTCTTT. It codes for CASSLPVLNTEAFF.